The T cell receptor (beta chain) under discussion was sequenced for a study of blood T cell repertoires in COVID-19. The overall study: PBMCs, B-cell-depleted T cells, or T cells provided the cDNA or gDNA that made up the material.

The junction had 2 bases not matched to a gene; V was cut back by 3 bases and J by 0 bases. The CDR3 runs to 15 residues. The germline V gene has CDR1 SGHNT and CDR2 YYREEE (reference sequence). Those enrolled, adults aged roughly 18 to 95 years, came from roughly 22 US areas. Methods used by the authors: Amplification with reference gene primers provided the estimates of nucleated cell counts. TCRdb keeps only in-frame clones here, not all; method: immunoSEQ multiplex PCR. That table furnishes V, J and clone size, whereas the DNA furnished D and trimming. Of about 430,000 clones in the sample, 70% to 90% are singletons; the top ten hold approximately 1.3%.

The sequencing input was PBMCs or T cells enriched from blood (not recorded which). The TCR originated in a woman under 30 who had been exposed to COVID-19. This chain uses TRBV5-4 with TRBJ2-5, with 10 positions matching TRBD1. CDR3 nucleotides: TGTGCCAGCAGCTGGGACAGGGGAAACCAAGAGACCCAGTACTTC. This sequence encodes CASSWDRGNQETQYF.